Shown below are 29 T cell receptor beta chains from a single sample sequenced in a study of blood T cell repertoires in COVID-19. Repertoires were generated with immunoSEQ multiplex PCR, while TCRdb's copy carries only in-frame clones and drops some. The sample lists about 220,000 clones; roughly four fifths were seen once. Sequenced: PBMCs or T cells enriched from blood (not recorded which). Receptor source: a woman in her forties or fifties who had been exposed to COVID-19.

The chain combines TRBV24-1 with TRBJ1-1; 8 bases fit TRBD1. V shed 7 bases and J 6 bases; nucleotides not matched to a gene: 6. CDR1 is KGHDR, CDR2 SFDVKD, per germline. The CDR3 sequence is 13 residues long. The CDR3 loop is CATRQGEVAEAFF. The CDR3, as DNA: TGTGCCACCAGACAGGGGGAAGTTGCTGAAGCTTTCTTT.

The rearrangement links TRBV21-1 to TRBJ2-7; the table gives TRBD2 as D, unverified against the DNA. TRBV21-1 represents a pseudogene. This CDR3 has 18 amino acids. The CDR3 region has the DNA TGTGCCAGCAGCAAAGCGCCAGCTAGCGGGGGCTCCTCCTACGAGCAGTACTTC. It yields the protein CASSKAPASGGSSYEQYF.

The chain links TRBV24-1 to TRBJ2-1, with a weak D call TRBD2 (7 bases). The germline gives CDR1 KGHDR, CDR2 SFDVKD. V lost 2 bases and J 2 bases, leaving 24 bases between the germline ends. The CDR3 sequence is 20 residues long. The chain's CDR3 is CATSDSGQSRGLTPYNEQFF. Here the CDR3 DNA reads TGTGCCACCAGTGATTCTGGACAGTCAAGGGGACTAACCCCCTACAATGAGCAGTTCTTC.

The J gene is TRBJ1-1, the V gene TRBV29-1; 7 bases are a match to TRBD1. CDR3 length: 14 residues. The J segment lost 4 bases and the V segment lost 4 bases, leaving 9 bases of the junction unmatched. Germline lookup yields CDR1 SQVTM and CDR2 ANQGSEA. CDR3 protein: CSVGSGGRGTEAFF. In DNA form, the CDR3 reads TGCAGCGTTGGTTCAGGGGGTCGCGGCACTGAAGCTTTCTTT.

The chain links TRBV29-1 to TRBJ1-2; TRBD1 agrees at 10 bases. This CDR3 is 14 amino acids long. CDR1 is SQVTM, CDR2 ANQGSEA, per germline. J was trimmed by 5 bases and V by 3 bases; bases with no gene match: 6. CDR3 loop: CSVDETGGIYGYTF. CDR3 in DNA: TGCAGCGTTGACGAGACAGGGGGCATTTATGGCTACACCTTC. The full variable domain, rest sourced from reference TRBV29-1 and TRBJ1-2, is SAVISQKPSRDICQRGTSLTIQCQVDSQVTMMFWYRQQPGQSLTLIATANQGSEATYESGFVIDKFPISRPNLTFSTLTVSNMSPEDSSIYLCSVDETGGIYGYTFGSGTRLTVV.

This clone has just one count. The V and J genes are TRBV28 and TRBJ1-3; maybe TRBD1 (5 bases). The CDR3 consists of 15 residues. Trimming took off 3 bases at V and 0 bases at J, with 9 bases between the two ends. The germline V gene encodes CDR1 MDHEN and CDR2 SYDVKM. The CDR3 nucleotides are TGTGCCAGCAGTTTTGCGGGGCCCTCTGGAAACACCATATATTTT. This sequence encodes CASSFAGPSGNTIYF.

The chain joins TRBV2 to TRBJ2-7; a weak D match, TRBD2 (6 bases). The ends were cut back, 10 bases at V and 3 bases at J, with 13 bases in the middle. The CDR3 consists of 12 residues. Germline V gene sequence: CDR1 SNHLY, CDR2 FYNNEI. The DNA of the CDR3 is TGTGCCACTATCCGGGACTTCTACGAGCAGTACTTC. Translating it yields CATIRDFYEQYF.

V gene TRBV5-1 combines with J gene TRBJ1-6; D is unclear. The CDR3 spans 14 residues. Germline V CDR1 and CDR2: SGHRS, YFSETQ. The V gene lost 1 base and the J gene lost 5 bases, with 7 bases spanning the gap. Written as DNA, the CDR3 is TGCGCCAGCAGCTTGTACGGAGATAATTCACCCCTCCACTTT. Translation: CASSLYGDNSPLHF.

There are a few counts of this clone. The J gene is TRBJ1-5, the V gene TRBV15; 8 bases are shared with TRBD1. V shed 3 bases, J shed 0 bases, and the junction held 19 bases outside the gene matches. Germline V gene data show CDR1 as LNHNV and CDR2 as YYDKDF (reference sequence). The CDR3 covers 21 residues. This chain's CDR3 is CATSSSYPGQATGYSNQPQHF. CDR3 DNA: TGTGCCACCAGCAGCTCTTATCCGGGACAGGCCACAGGGTATAGCAATCAGCCCCAGCATTTT. Full variable domain (outside the CDR3, taken from reference TRBV15 and TRBJ1-5): DAMVIQNPRYQVTQFGKPVTLSCSQTLNHNVMYWYQQKSSQAPKLLFHYYDKDFNNEADTPDNFQSRRPNTSFCFLDIRSPGLGDTAMYLCATSSSYPGQATGYSNQPQHFGDGTRLSIL.

The chain uses TRBV5-6 and TRBJ1-2; TRBD1 matches 9 bases. Germline V gives CDR1 SGHDT, CDR2 YYEEEE. CDR3 size: 14 residues. The trim removed 5 bases at V and 7 bases at J, leaving 9 bases unmatched. The CDR3 DNA follows: TGTGCCAGCAGACTCGCCGGGACAGGGTTTGGCTACACCTTC. Its translation is CASRLAGTGFGYTF.

CDR3 region: CASSPGLAAFQETQYF. DNA of the CDR3: TGTGCCAGCAGCCCGGGACTAGCGGCTTTCCAAGAGACCCAGTACTTC. The chain employs TRBV11-2 and TRBJ2-5; 11 bases align to TRBD2. The length of the CDR3 is 16 residues. Germline V gene data show CDR1 as SGHAT and CDR2 as FQNNGV. The V and J ends lost 5 bases and 1 base, in that order; junction bases with no gene match: 6.

The rearrangement links TRBV6-1 to TRBJ1-2, with D possibly TRBD1 on 5 matching bases. The CDR3 consists of 17 residues. The germline gives CDR1 MNHNS, CDR2 SASEGT. Trimming cost V 0 bases and J 3 bases, with 17 bases left between them. The CDR3 nucleotides read TGTGCCAGCAGTGAAGCGAGAAGGGGCGCAGGTGACTATGGCTACACCTTC. Its translation: CASSEARRGAGDYGYTF.

CDR3 coding DNA: TGTGCCAGCAGTGGACGACCGGGACTAGCGGGGGGGAATGAGCAGTTCTTC. It specifies CASSGRPGLAGGNEQFF. V gene TRBV6-1 combines with J gene TRBJ2-1; 16 bases are a match to TRBD2. V was clipped by 4 bases and J by 7 bases; unmatched bases: 7. Germline assignment: CDR1 MNHNS and CDR2 SASEGT. This CDR3 comprises 17 residues.

V gene TRBV5-6 combines with J gene TRBJ1-2; D uncertain. The V gene's germline CDR1 is SGHDT and CDR2 YYEEEE. This CDR3 spans 13 amino acids. V dropped 5 bases and J dropped 1 base, with 9 bases sitting between them. DNA of the CDR3: TGTGCCAGCAGTCCCACAAATAACTATGGCTACACCTTC. Its protein is CASSPTNNYGYTF.

J is TRBJ1-2 and V is TRBV19; 9 bases map to TRBD1. V lost 6 bases, J lost 3 bases, and 11 bases stayed unmatched. This CDR3 is 16 amino acids long. The V gene's germline CDR1 is LNHDA and CDR2 SQIVND (reference sequence). The CDR3 nucleotides are TGTGCCAGTAGCCAAATGGGGACAGGGCTGGACTATGGCTACACCTTC. Translated, it gives CASSQMGTGLDYGYTF.

This clone is medium-sized. The chain combines TRBV18 with TRBJ2-1; D might be TRBD2 (5 bases). Germline V gene sequence: CDR1 KGHSH, CDR2 LQKENI. V dropped 3 bases and J dropped 5 bases, with 11 bases sitting between them. This CDR3 spans 14 amino acids. The CDR3 DNA sequence: TGTGCCAGCTCACCCGGGGAGAACAACAATGAGCAGTTCTTC. This sequence encodes CASSPGENNNEQFF.

CDR3 sequence reads: CASGWGADTEAFF. The CDR3 bases are TGTGCCAGCGGGTGGGGAGCCGACACTGAAGCTTTCTTT. This sequence joins TRBV9 and TRBJ1-1; no definite D call. There are 13 residues in the CDR3. Germline CDR1 is SGDLS and CDR2 is YYNGEE. V was cut by 7 bases and J by 3 bases, with 13 bases left in between.

The table lists this clone with a count of one. V and J are TRBV29-1 and TRBJ1-1; 10 nucleotides agree with TRBD1. The length of the CDR3 is 15 residues. Germline CDR1 is SQVTM and CDR2 is ANQGSEA. Trimming cost V 7 bases and J 5 bases; bases outside gene matches: 13. For the CDR3, the DNA is TGCAGCGGGGTCGGTTGGGACAGGGGACGGACTGAAGCTTTCTTT. It encodes CSGVGWDRGRTEAFF.

The rearrangement links TRBV7-8 to TRBJ1-1; weak D call: TRBD1 (6 bases). The CDR3 totals 16 residues. V lost 2 bases and J 0 bases, leaving 13 bases between the germline ends. Germline V gene data show CDR1 as SGHVS and CDR2 as FQNEAQ. CDR3 sequence reads: CASSLIRGHMNTEAFF. Written as DNA, the CDR3 is TGTGCCAGCAGCTTAATCAGGGGCCACATGAACACTGAAGCTTTCTTT.

V and J are TRBV2 and TRBJ1-5; possibly TRBD1 for D (5 bases). CDR3 length equals 14 residues. The V and J ends lost 8 bases and 0 bases respectively, with 11 bases between them. In germline, CDR1 is SNHLY, CDR2 FYNNEI. DNA for the CDR3: TGTGCCAGCGCGGAGGGGCATAGCAATCAGCCCCAGCATTTT. It is translated as CASAEGHSNQPQHF.

J is TRBJ1-2 and V is TRBV28; D gene unclear. Germline CDR1 MDHEN, CDR2 SYDVKM. This CDR3 comprises 11 residues. The V and J ends lost 5 bases and 8 bases respectively, with 9 bases between them. CDR3 amino acids: CASSNRRGYTF. The CDR3 DNA reads TGTGCCAGCAGTAACCGGAGGGGCTACACCTTC.

The chain carries TRBV15 and TRBJ1-1; D may be TRBD1 (5 bases). Trimming pared 1 base from V and 2 bases from J, leaving 11 bases between. The length of the CDR3 is 15 residues. Germline CDR1 is LNHNV and CDR2 is YYDKDF (reference sequence). CDR3 bases: TGTGCCACCAGCAGAGGCGGGGGGTATAACACTGAAGCTTTCTTT. Residues: CATSRGGGYNTEAFF.

The V gene is TRBV24-1, the J gene TRBJ1-2; D may be TRBD1 (5 bases). Trimming shortened V by 2 bases and J by 6 bases, and 21 bases separated the two germline ends. Per the germline V gene, CDR1 is KGHDR and CDR2 is SFDVKD. This CDR3 is 17 amino acids long. CDR3 amino acids: CATSDSRRATVGDGYTF. The CDR3 nucleotides are TGTGCCACCAGTGATTCCCGCCGGGCCACGGTAGGGGATGGCTACACCTTC.

This sequence joins TRBV12-2 and TRBJ1-1; TRBD1, as called in the table, went unchecked against the DNA. TRBV12-2 is a known pseudogene. This CDR3 spans 16 amino acids. The CDR3 region has the DNA TGTGCAAGTCGCTCTAAAGAGACAGGGGAGAATACTGAAGCTTTCTTT. Its protein is CASRSKETGENTEAFF.

The rearrangement joins TRBV18 to TRBJ1-2; a weak D match, TRBD1 (6 bases). This CDR3 region has 15 residues. Germline V CDR1 and CDR2: KGHSH, LQKENI. The V end was cut by 9 bases, the J end by 8 bases, with 25 bases between. The CDR3 sequence is CASGDGGQKVGGYTF. CDR3 bases: TGTGCCAGTGGGGATGGAGGACAGAAGGTCGGAGGCTACACCTTC.

This chain links TRBV11-2 with TRBJ1-4; 7 bases map to TRBD1. Germline values: CDR1 SGHAT, CDR2 FQNNGV. The CDR3 runs to 15 residues. Trimming at V came to 5 bases and at J to 5 bases, leaving 8 bases not matched to a gene. Written as DNA, the CDR3 is TGTGCCAGCAGCCCCAAGACAGGGAGAAATGAAAAACTGTTTTTT. This codes for CASSPKTGRNEKLFF.

This clone was detected ten times or more. The rearrangement links TRBV5-4 to TRBJ2-7; perhaps TRBD2 as D (5 bases). Between the trimmed V and J ends, which lost 5 bases and 0 bases, there was a span of 12 bases. In germline, CDR1 is SGHNT, CDR2 YYREEE (reference sequence). CDR3 length: 14 residues. For the CDR3, the DNA is TGTGCCAGCAGTAAAGAGAGGGTCTCCTACGAGCAGTACTTC. It translates to CASSKERVSYEQYF. Using reference TRBV5-4 and TRBJ2-7 for the parts outside the CDR3, the full variable domain is ETGVTQSPTHLIKTRGQQVTLRCSSQSGHNTVSWYQQALGQGPQFIFQYYREEENGRGNFPPRFSGLQFPNYSSELNVNALELDDSALYLCASSKERVSYEQYFGPGTRLTVT.

This chain uses TRBV5-8 with TRBJ1-2; weak D call: TRBD1 (5 bases). The CDR3 spans 17 residues. Trimming pared 4 bases from V and 5 bases from J, leaving 24 bases between. Germline CDR1 reads SGHTS; CDR2 reads YDEGEE. CDR3 coding DNA: TGTGCCAGCAGCCGGGCGGTATATCGGGGGATGGGATATGGCTACACCTTC. Residues: CASSRAVYRGMGYGYTF.

The chain combines TRBV5-6 with TRBJ1-4, with a weak D call TRBD1 (6 bases). Trimming pared 4 bases from V and 6 bases from J, leaving 19 bases between. Looked up from germline, CDR1 is SGHDT and CDR2 is YYEEEE. The CDR3 consists of 16 residues. CDR3 nucleotide sequence: TGTGCCAGCAGCGTCCCGGGGATCGAGGGGGATGAAAAACTGTTTTTT. As protein: CASSVPGIEGDEKLFF. The complete variable domain, with remaining parts taken from reference TRBV5-6 and TRBJ1-4, reads DAGVTQSPTHLIKTRGQQVTLRCSPKSGHDTVSWYQQALGQGPQFIFQYYEEEERQRGNFPDRFSGHQFPNYSSELNVNALLLGDSALYLCASSVPGIEGDEKLFFGSGTQLSVL.